The clone carrying this TCR beta chain was counted between two and nine times. The target antigen is unknown. The use of a sample-barcoded 5' primer and a J-beta primer mix characterized a second PCR of roughly 6 to 11 cycles. Through a template-switch adaptor with 12 random nucleotides, each cDNA molecule received a tag. MiXCR, run by TCRdb on the 5' RACE reads, gives a single entry per CDR3 protein. The sample consists of about 1.5 million distinct CDR3 sequences, 42% of them appearing once. V was clipped by 2 bases and J by 3 bases, with 5 bases between them. Germline V CDR1 and CDR2: SQVTM, ANQGSEA. The CDR3 is 12 amino acids. This entry belongs to a study of blood T cells in healthy people across ages. Findings of the study overall: From one million sequenced T cells, diversity estimates were lower bounds.

The sample was blood. The TCR was taken from a woman between 18 and 29 years old in good health. V usage is TRBV29-1 and J usage is TRBJ2-1, with D unclear. The CDR3 sequence is CSVESNYNEQFF. CDR3 nucleotide sequence: TGCAGCGTTGAAAGTAACTACAATGAGCAGTTCTTC.